These 27 T cell receptor beta chains were all obtained from the same sample, sequenced in a study. The sorted Tregs were CD4+CD25+CD127-/low cells. TCRdb redid the calling of the 5' RACE reads with MiXCR, one entry per CDR3 protein. The repertoire holds 35,000 to 45,000 distinct CDR3 sequences, with more than 20% as singletons. The material sequenced was Tregs sorted from a lymph node. Receptors originate from a female donor with breast cancer.

V gene TRBV28 combines with J gene TRBJ2-3; 10 nucleotides agree with TRBD2. The CDR3 runs 16 residues. The junction had 3 bases not matched to a gene; V was cut back by 1 base and J by 2 bases. Germline-derived CDR1 and CDR2 are MDHEN and SYDVKM. The CDR3, as DNA: TGTGCCAGCAGTTTATTGACTAGCGGGTACACAGATACGCAGTATTTT. This codes for CASSLLTSGYTDTQYF.

Many counts were recorded for this clonotype. The V and J genes are TRBV20-1 and TRBJ1-2; no clear D gene. The length of the CDR3 is 14 residues. Trimming took 0 bases from V and 7 from J, leaving 15 bases between them. CDR1 is DFQATT and CDR2 is SNEGSKA in the germline V gene (reference sequence). CDR3 nucleotide sequence: TGCAGTGCTAGAGATAGTCCACAATCGGGTGGCTACACCTTC. Translation gives CSARDSPQSGGYTF.

This clonotype occurred a few times. CDR3 region: CASSLAGTSNTEAFF. The CDR3 DNA follows: TGTGCCAGCAGCTTAGCCGGGACGTCGAACACTGAAGCTTTCTTT. The V gene is TRBV7-6, the J gene TRBJ1-1; perhaps TRBD1 as D (5 bases). The V end was cut by 0 bases, the J end by 1 base, with 9 bases between. Per germline, CDR1 SGHVS and CDR2 FNYEAQ. There are 15 residues in the CDR3.

The V and J genes are TRBV28 and TRBJ2-5, with D tentatively TRBD2 (5 bases). The length of the CDR3 is 15 residues. Trimming shortened V by 3 bases and J by 2 bases, and 13 bases separated the two germline ends. Germline V gene lookup returns CDR1 MDHEN and CDR2 SYDVKM. The CDR3 region is CASSFLGREQETQYF. In nucleotides, the CDR3 is TGTGCCAGCAGTTTTTTGGGGAGAGAACAAGAGACCCAGTACTTC.

This clonotype was seen only a few times. A much larger clone is a single base away; this may be a read error. This sequence joins TRBV27 and TRBJ2-7, with 7 bases lining up with TRBD1. The CDR3 is 13 amino acids. CDR1 is MNHEY, CDR2 SMNVEV, per germline (reference sequence). The trim removed 3 bases at V and 3 bases at J, leaving 2 bases unmatched. As DNA, the CDR3 is TGTGCCAGCAGTTTTTACAGGGGCTACGAGCAGTACTTC. Translated: CASSFYRGYEQYF.

Ten or more counts support this clonotype. J is TRBJ2-1 and V is TRBV6-2 or TRBV6-3; D gene ambiguous. Germline CDR1 is MNHEY and CDR2 is SVGEGT. The CDR3 contains 12 residues. V was shortened by 0 bases and J by 7 bases, with 4 bases between the two germline ends. The CDR3 reads CASSYSTNEQFF. The CDR3 coding sequence is TGTGCCAGCAGTTACTCGACAAATGAGCAGTTCTTC.

The rearrangement joins TRBV4-1 to TRBJ2-7; the match to TRBD1 covers 9 bases. Germline loops: CDR1 MGHRA, CDR2 YSYEKL. The CDR3 is 16 amino acids. Germline trimming cut 4 bases from V and 3 bases from J; bases unmatched to any gene: 10. CDR3 DNA sequence: TGCGCCAGCAGCCCGGGGAGGGACAGGGCGATCTACGAGCAGTACTTC. Residues: CASSPGRDRAIYEQYF.

This clonotype was seen ten or more times. The chain links TRBV5-1 to TRBJ2-5, with D perhaps TRBD1 (6 bases). Germline values: CDR1 SGHRS, CDR2 YFSETQ. V lost 7 bases to trimming and J lost 7 bases, with 20 bases between them. The CDR3 is 14 amino acids. The CDR3 nucleotides are TGCGCCAGCGGTGAACAGGGAGACGGAGGGACCCAGTACTTC. It yields the protein CASGEQGDGGTQYF.

This clonotype appeared many times. The chain employs TRBV7-6 and TRBJ2-2, with D perhaps matching TRBD1 or TRBD2 (6 bases each). The V gene lost 1 base and the J gene lost 4 bases, with 13 bases spanning the gap. The germline V gene encodes CDR1 SGHVS and CDR2 FNYEAQ. The CDR3 has 16 residues. CDR3: CASSLEGGARTGELFF. The CDR3 coding sequence is TGTGCCAGCAGCTTAGAGGGGGGAGCCCGCACCGGGGAGCTGTTTTTT.

The chain links TRBV19 to TRBJ2-2; D gene ambiguous. CDR3 length: 13 amino acids. V lost 5 bases, J lost 0 bases, and 4 bases lay in between. The germline gives CDR1 LNHDA, CDR2 SQIVND (reference sequence). Written as DNA, the CDR3 is TGTGCCAGTAGTTCAGCGAACACCGGGGAGCTGTTTTTT. Translating it yields CASSSANTGELFF.

This clonotype has just a few counts. V usage is TRBV18 and J usage is TRBJ2-1; 7 bases are a match to TRBD2. Germline CDR1 is KGHSH and CDR2 is LQKENI. This CDR3 has 14 residues. Trimming cost V 4 bases and J 7 bases; bases outside gene matches: 7. The CDR3 DNA reads TGTGCCAGCTCACAAGCGGGAACTACGAATGAGCAGTTCTTC. This codes for CASSQAGTTNEQFF.

In its sample, this clonotype was seen many times. The rearrangement joins TRBV4-3 to TRBJ2-1, with TRBD1 identical over 10 bases. Germline V lookup: CDR1 LGHNA, CDR2 YSLEER. After removal of 4 bases from V and 4 bases from J, the junction contained 7 bases not matched to a gene. The CDR3 sequence is 16 residues long. The CDR3: CASSPAGTGVYNEQFF. CDR3 DNA: TGCGCCAGCAGCCCGGCCGGGACAGGGGTGTACAATGAGCAGTTCTTC.

The chain links TRBV4-3 to TRBJ2-7; tentative D call: TRBD1 (6 bases). V gave up 0 bases and J gave up 2 bases, with 11 bases separating them. This CDR3 is built from 15 residues. The germline gives CDR1 LGHNA, CDR2 YSLEER. CDR3 coding DNA: TGCGCCAGCAGCCAAGAAGGGACAAATACCTACGAGCAGTACGTC. It codes for CASSQEGTNTYEQYV.

This clonotype occurred many times. The rearrangement uses TRBV29-1 and TRBJ1-1; maybe TRBD1 (5 bases). V was cut by 3 bases and J by 3 bases, with 11 bases left in between. Germline CDR1 SQVTM, CDR2 ANQGSEA. The CDR3 loop spans 13 amino acids. As DNA, the CDR3 is TGCAGCGTTGATGGGGGGTCGTACACTGAAGCTTTCTTT. Amino acid sequence: CSVDGGSYTEAFF. Full variable domain (missing parts from reference TRBV29-1 and TRBJ1-1): SAVISQKPSRDICQRGTSLTIQCQVDSQVTMMFWYRQQPGQSLTLIATANQGSEATYESGFVIDKFPISRPNLTFSTLTVSNMSPEDSSIYLCSVDGGSYTEAFFGQGTRLTVV.

This clonotype has a handful of counts. CDR3 sequence (DNA): TGCGCCAGCAGCTTTGGAGCAGACACCTATGGCTACACCTTC. It specifies CASSFGADTYGYTF. The chain combines TRBV5-1 with TRBJ1-2; D gene uncertain. This CDR3 contains 14 residues. The V and J ends lost 2 bases and 4 bases respectively, with 12 bases between them. Per the germline V gene, CDR1 is SGHRS and CDR2 is YFSETQ. Filled out from reference TRBV5-1 and TRBJ1-2, the complete variable domain reads KAGVTQTPRYLIKTRGQQVTLSCSPISGHRSVSWYQQTPGQGLQFLFEYFSETQRNKGNFPGRFSGRQFSNSRSEMNVSTLELGDSALYLCASSFGADTYGYTFGSGTRLTVV.

This clonotype was observed many times. The chain combines TRBV10-3 with TRBJ2-1; 11 nucleotides line up with TRBD2. V trimming: 2 bases; J trimming: 3 bases; junction bases outside the gene matches: 3. Germline V gene data show CDR1 as ENHRY and CDR2 as SYGVKD. The CDR3 loop spans 16 amino acids. The CDR3 protein is CAISEGGLADYNEQFF. The CDR3, as DNA: TGTGCCATCAGTGAGGGGGGACTAGCGGACTACAATGAGCAGTTCTTC.

The sample holds many counts of this clonotype. The CDR3 region is CASSLSAGVYTEAFF. CDR3 sequence (DNA): TGTGCCAGCAGTTTATCCGCAGGGGTTTACACTGAAGCTTTCTTT. V and J are TRBV27 and TRBJ1-1; D may be TRBD1 (6 bases). Trimming removed 0 bases at V and 3 bases at J, with 11 bases between. Per germline, CDR1 MNHEY and CDR2 SMNVEV (reference sequence). The CDR3 sequence is 15 residues long.

This clonotype was found many times. The V and J genes are TRBV15 and TRBJ1-2; D is unresolved. Trimming removed 0 bases at V and 4 bases at J, with 9 bases between. In germline, CDR1 is LNHNV, CDR2 YYDKDF (reference sequence). The CDR3 extends over 14 amino acids. CDR3 residues: CATSRDSGSYGYTF. Written as DNA, the CDR3 is TGTGCCACCAGCAGAGACTCGGGCAGCTATGGCTACACCTTC.

This chain links TRBV7-2 with TRBJ2-7, with a weak D call TRBD2 (7 bases). In germline, CDR1 is SGHTA, CDR2 FQGNSA. CDR3 length equals 14 residues. V lost 1 base to trimming and J lost 7 bases, with 14 bases between them. CDR3 protein: CASSLEGGLGEQYF. The CDR3 coding sequence is TGTGCCAGCAGCTTAGAGGGGGGGTTAGGGGAGCAGTACTTC.

The V call is TRBV20-1, the J call TRBJ2-5, with D perhaps being TRBD1 or TRBD2 (5 bases each). Trimming cost V 0 bases and J 1 base, with 12 bases left between them. The germline V gene has CDR1 DFQATT and CDR2 SNEGSKA (reference sequence). This CDR3 is 15 amino acids long. The CDR3 loop reads CSARDLGTGQETQYF. In nucleotides, the CDR3 is TGCAGTGCTAGAGATCTAGGGACGGGCCAAGAGACCCAGTACTTC.

The chain is built from TRBV20-1 and TRBJ2-3; maybe TRBD1 (6 bases). The CDR3 is 14 amino acids. The V gene's germline CDR1 is DFQATT and CDR2 SNEGSKA (reference sequence). V lost 6 bases to trimming and J lost 0 bases, with 13 bases between them. In DNA, the CDR3 is TGCAGTGCCGCCGACAGGAGAAGCACAGATACGCAGTATTTT. It encodes CSAADRRSTDTQYF.

This clonotype showed up many times. The V gene is TRBV4-1, the J gene TRBJ2-7, with 9 bases lining up with TRBD2. Germline V gene sequence: CDR1 MGHRA, CDR2 YSYEKL. J lost 0 bases, V lost 4 bases, and 16 bases had no gene match. CDR3 length equals 19 residues. The CDR3 is CASSRWAASGMVSSYEQYF. The CDR3 DNA follows: TGCGCCAGCAGCCGGTGGGCAGCTAGCGGGATGGTTAGCTCCTACGAGCAGTACTTC.

Notes on this clonotype: A much more abundant neighbour one base away suggests this may be a read error. The chain employs TRBV4-1 and TRBJ2-1; weak D call: TRBD1 (5 bases). Germline CDR1 is MGHRA and CDR2 is YSYEKL. The CDR3 consists of 15 residues. The DNA for the CDR3 is TGCGCCAGCAGCCAAGCGGCGACAGCTTACAATGAGCGGTTCTTC. This encodes CASSQAATAYNERFF.

This chain connects TRBV11-2 to TRBJ2-5; 7 bases map to TRBD2. This CDR3 is built from 16 residues. Germline assignment: CDR1 SGHAT and CDR2 FQNNGV. The ends lost 2 bases at V and 4 bases at J; junction bases unmatched: 10. The CDR3 sequence: CASSLTVRGIRETQYF. In DNA, the CDR3 is TGTGCCAGCAGCTTAACTGTGCGGGGGATCCGAGAGACCCAGTACTTC. The entire variable domain, with the rest obtained from reference TRBV11-2 and TRBJ2-5, is as follows: EAGVAQSPRYKIIEKRQSVAFWCNPISGHATLYWYQQILGQGPKLLIQFQNNGVVDDSQLPKDRFSAERLKGVDSTLKIQPAKLEDSAVYLCASSLTVRGIRETQYFGPGTRLLVL.

The chain recombines TRBV9 with TRBJ2-2; TRBD2 is a possible D gene (7 bases). The CDR3 loop spans 16 amino acids. CDR1 and CDR2 from the germline V gene are SGDLS and YYNGEE. V shed 3 bases and J shed 4 bases, with 16 bases lying between them. The CDR3 coding sequence is TGTGCCAGCAGCGAGGGGGGAGGGGATAGCACCGGGGAGCTGTTTTTT. Translation: CASSEGGGDSTGELFF.

The V call is TRBV6-6, the J call TRBJ1-1; 11 bases match TRBD1. This CDR3 contains 16 residues. The germline CDR1 and CDR2 sequences are MNHNY and SVGAGI (reference sequence). V was pared by 8 bases and J by 0 bases, with 8 bases of the junction left unmatched. CDR3 in DNA: TGTGCCAGCCACGGGGACAGGGGGTACATGAACACTGAAGCTTTCTTT. It is translated as CASHGDRGYMNTEAFF.

The J gene is TRBJ2-3, the V gene TRBV7-2; D is uncertain. Deletions cut 3 bases from V and 0 bases from J, with 13 bases between. Germline CDR1 SGHTA, CDR2 FQGNSA. The CDR3 runs to 16 residues. The CDR3 region is CASSFVPISSTDTQYF. CDR3 bases: TGTGCCAGCAGCTTCGTCCCTATATCTAGCACAGATACGCAGTATTTT. The full variable domain, in which reference TRBV7-2 and TRBJ2-3 provide the parts outside the CDR3, is GAGVSQSPSNKVTEKGKDVELRCDPISGHTALYWYRQSLGQGLEFLIYFQGNSAPDKSGLPSDRFSAERTGGSVSTLTIQRTQQEDSAVYLCASSFVPISSTDTQYFGPGTRLTVL.